This TCR beta chain was sequenced during a study of CD8+CD57+ T cells in acquired aplastic anemia. The CDR3 sequence is 11 residues long. Trimming took 4 bases from V and 13 from J; bases not matched to a gene: 7. The germline V gene encodes CDR1 SGHKS and CDR2 YYEKEE (reference sequence). Overall study findings and caveats: CD8+ Simpson's diversity did not differ significantly between patients and controls.

Both TCR beta VDJ combination and CDR3 sequence profiling were carried out. Genomic DNA was the template for this profiling. TCRdb itself ran the reads through MiXCR, one entry per CDR3 protein. The sample includes fewer than 100,000 distinct CDR3 sequences, more than 40% of them seen just once. This clonotype was observed at least ten times. No antigen is known for it. The source is a human donor in good health, serving as a control. This sequence joins TRBV5-5 and TRBJ2-7; 8 bases fit TRBD1. The sample was sorted CD4+, CD8+, or CD8+CD57+ T cells (not recorded which) from PBMCs. CDR3 sequence (DNA): TGTGCCAGCAGCCCCGGACAGGGAATCTACTTC. Translation gives CASSPGQGIYF. Using reference TRBV5-5 and TRBJ2-7 for the parts outside the CDR3, the full variable domain is DAGVTQSPTHLIKTRGQQVTLRCSPISGHKSVSWYQQVLGQGPQFIFQYYEKEERGRGNFPDRFSARQFPNYSSELNVNALLLGDSALYLCASSPGQGIYFGPGTRLTVT.